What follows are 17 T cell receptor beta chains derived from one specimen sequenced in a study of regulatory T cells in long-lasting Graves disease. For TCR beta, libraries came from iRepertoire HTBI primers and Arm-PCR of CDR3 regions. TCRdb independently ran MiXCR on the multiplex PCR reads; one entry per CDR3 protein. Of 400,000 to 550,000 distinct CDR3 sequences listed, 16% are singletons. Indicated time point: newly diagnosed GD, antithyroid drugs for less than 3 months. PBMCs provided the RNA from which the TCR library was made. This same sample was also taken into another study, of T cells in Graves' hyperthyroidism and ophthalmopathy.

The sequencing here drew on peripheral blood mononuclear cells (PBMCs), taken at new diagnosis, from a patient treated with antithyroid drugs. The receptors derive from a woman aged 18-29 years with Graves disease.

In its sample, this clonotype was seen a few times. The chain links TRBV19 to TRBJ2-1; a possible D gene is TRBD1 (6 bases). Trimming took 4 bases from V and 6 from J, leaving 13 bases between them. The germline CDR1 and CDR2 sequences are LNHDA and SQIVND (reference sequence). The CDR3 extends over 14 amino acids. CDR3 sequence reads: CASSTDTGSNEQFF. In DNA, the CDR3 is TGTGCCAGTAGTACGGATACAGGGAGCAATGAGCAGTTCTTC.

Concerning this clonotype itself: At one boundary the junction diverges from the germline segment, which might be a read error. The CDR3 nucleotides read TGTGCCTGGAGTACTAGCGGGAATCAGCAAGAGACCCAGTGCTTC. Its protein product is CAWSTSGNQQETQCF. The gene calls are TRBV30 and TRBJ2-1, with 10 positions matching TRBD2. Germline CDR1 GTSNPN, CDR2 SVGIG (reference sequence). The CDR3 loop spans 15 amino acids.

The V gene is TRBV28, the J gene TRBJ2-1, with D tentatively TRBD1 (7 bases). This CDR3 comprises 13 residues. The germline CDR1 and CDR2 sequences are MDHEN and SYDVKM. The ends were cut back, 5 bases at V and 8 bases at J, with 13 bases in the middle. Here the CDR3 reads CASSLDREDEQFF. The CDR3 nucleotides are TGTGCCAGCAGTCTTGACAGGGAGGATGAGCAGTTCTTC.

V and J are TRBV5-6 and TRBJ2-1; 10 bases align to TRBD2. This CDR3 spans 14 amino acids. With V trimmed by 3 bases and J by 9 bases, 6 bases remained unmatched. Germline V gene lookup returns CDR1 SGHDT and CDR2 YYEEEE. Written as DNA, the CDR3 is TGTGCCAGCAGCTCACCGGGACTAGCGAGTGAGCAGTTCTTC. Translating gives CASSSPGLASEQFF. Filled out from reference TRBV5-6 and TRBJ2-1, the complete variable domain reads DAGVTQSPTHLIKTRGQQVTLRCSPKSGHDTVSWYQQALGQGPQFIFQYYEEEERQRGNFPDRFSGHQFPNYSSELNVNALLLGDSALYLCASSSPGLASEQFFGPGTRLTVL.

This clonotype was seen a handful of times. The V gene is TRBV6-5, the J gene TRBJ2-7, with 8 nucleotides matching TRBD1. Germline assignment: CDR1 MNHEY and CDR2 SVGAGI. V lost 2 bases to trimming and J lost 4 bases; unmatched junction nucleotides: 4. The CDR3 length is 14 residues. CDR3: CASSYPDRGYEQYF. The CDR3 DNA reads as TGTGCCAGCAGTTACCCCGACAGGGGTTACGAGCAGTACTTC.

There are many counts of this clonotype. The CDR3 sequence: CASSLWGTSGRLGNEQFF. In DNA, the CDR3 is TGTGCCAGCAGTTTATGGGGGACTAGCGGGAGACTAGGCAATGAGCAGTTCTTC. The chain links TRBV28 to TRBJ2-1; 14 bases line up with TRBD2. The CDR3 loop spans 18 amino acids. Germline CDR1 MDHEN, CDR2 SYDVKM. The J segment lost 6 bases and the V segment lost 0 bases, leaving 7 bases of the junction unmatched.

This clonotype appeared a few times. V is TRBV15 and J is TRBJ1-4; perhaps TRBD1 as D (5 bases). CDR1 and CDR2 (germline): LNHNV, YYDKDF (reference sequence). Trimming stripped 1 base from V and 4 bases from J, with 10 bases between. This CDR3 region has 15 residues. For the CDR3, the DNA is TGTGCCACCAGCAGAGCTACAGGTTTTAATGAAAAACTGTTTTTT. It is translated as CATSRATGFNEKLFF.

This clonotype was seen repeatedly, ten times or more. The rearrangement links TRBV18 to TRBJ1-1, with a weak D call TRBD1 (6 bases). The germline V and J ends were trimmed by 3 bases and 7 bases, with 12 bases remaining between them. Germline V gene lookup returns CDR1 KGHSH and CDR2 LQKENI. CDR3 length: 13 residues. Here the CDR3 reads CASSPRGGSEAFF. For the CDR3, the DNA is TGTGCCAGCTCACCCCGAGGGGGGAGTGAAGCTTTCTTT. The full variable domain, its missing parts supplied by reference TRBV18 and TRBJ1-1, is NAGVMQNPRHLVRRRGQEARLRCSPMKGHSHVYWYRQLPEEGLKFMVYLQKENIIDESGMPKERFSAEFPKEGPSILRIQQVVRGDSAAYFCASSPRGGSEAFFGQGTRLTVV.

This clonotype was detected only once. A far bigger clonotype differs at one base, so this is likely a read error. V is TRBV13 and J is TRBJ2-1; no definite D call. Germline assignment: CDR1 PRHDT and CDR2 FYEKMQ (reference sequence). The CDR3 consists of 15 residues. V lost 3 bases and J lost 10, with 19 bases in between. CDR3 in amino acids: CASSFAVLSKSEQFF. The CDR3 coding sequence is TGTGCCAGCAGCTTTGCTGTACTTTCTAAGTCGGAGCAGTTCTTC.

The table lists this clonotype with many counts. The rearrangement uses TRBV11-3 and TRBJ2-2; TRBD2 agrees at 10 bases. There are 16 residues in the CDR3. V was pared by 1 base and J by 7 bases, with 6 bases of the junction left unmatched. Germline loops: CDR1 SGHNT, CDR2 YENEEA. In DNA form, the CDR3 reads TGTGCCAGCAGCTTAGGCCTAGCGGGAGTGGACGGGGAGCTGTTTTTT. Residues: CASSLGLAGVDGELFF.

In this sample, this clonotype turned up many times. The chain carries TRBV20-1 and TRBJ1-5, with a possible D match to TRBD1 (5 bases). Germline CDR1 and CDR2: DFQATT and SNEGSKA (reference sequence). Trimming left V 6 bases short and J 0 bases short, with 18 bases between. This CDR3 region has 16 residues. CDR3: CSALRAGRDSNQPQHF. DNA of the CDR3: TGCAGTGCACTCAGGGCAGGGAGGGATAGCAATCAGCCCCAGCATTTT.

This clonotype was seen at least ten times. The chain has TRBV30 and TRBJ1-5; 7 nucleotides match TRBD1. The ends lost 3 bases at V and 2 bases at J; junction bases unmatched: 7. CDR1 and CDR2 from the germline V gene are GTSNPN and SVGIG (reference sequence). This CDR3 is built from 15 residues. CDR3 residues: CAWRRGTAGNQPQHF. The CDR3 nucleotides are TGTGCCTGGAGGCGGGGGACAGCAGGCAATCAGCCCCAGCATTTT.

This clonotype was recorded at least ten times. CDR3 sequence reads: CASSSDRPNEQFF. DNA of the CDR3: TGTGCCAGCAGCTCGGACAGGCCAAATGAGCAGTTCTTC. The chain recombines TRBV7-3 with TRBJ2-1; 7 bases match TRBD1. V shed 4 bases, J shed 7 bases, and the junction held 4 bases outside the gene matches. CDR3 length equals 13 residues. From germline, CDR1 is SGHTA and CDR2 FQGTGA.

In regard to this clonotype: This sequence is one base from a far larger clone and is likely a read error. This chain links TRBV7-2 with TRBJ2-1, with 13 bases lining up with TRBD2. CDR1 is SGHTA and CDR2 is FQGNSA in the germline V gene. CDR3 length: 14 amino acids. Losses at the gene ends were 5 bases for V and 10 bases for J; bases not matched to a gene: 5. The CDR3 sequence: CASSNGLAGVEQFF. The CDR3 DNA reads TGTGCCAGCAGCAACGGACTAGCGGGAGTCGAGCAGTTCTTC.

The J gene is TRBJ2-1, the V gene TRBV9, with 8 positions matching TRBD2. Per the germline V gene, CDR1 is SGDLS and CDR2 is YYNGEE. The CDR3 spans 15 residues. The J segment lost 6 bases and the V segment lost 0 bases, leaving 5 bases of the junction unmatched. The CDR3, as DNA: TGTGCCAGCAGCGTAGACGGGAGGGCCGGCAATGAGCAGTTCTTC. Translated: CASSVDGRAGNEQFF. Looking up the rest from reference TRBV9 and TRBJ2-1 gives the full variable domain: DSGVTQTPKHLITATGQRVTLRCSPRSGDLSVYWYQQSLDQGLQFLIQYYNGEERAKGNILERFSAQQFPDLHSELNLSSLELGDSALYFCASSVDGRAGNEQFFGPGTRLTVL.

The CDR3 region is CASSPPGTPHGYEQYF. CDR3 sequence (DNA): TGTGCCAGCAGCCCCCCCGGGACACCCCATGGTTACGAGCAGTACTTC. The V and J genes are TRBV9 and TRBJ2-7; D may be TRBD1 (6 bases). The germline V gene has CDR1 SGDLS and CDR2 YYNGEE. V was clipped by 4 bases and J by 4 bases, with 21 bases between them. This CDR3 region has 16 residues.

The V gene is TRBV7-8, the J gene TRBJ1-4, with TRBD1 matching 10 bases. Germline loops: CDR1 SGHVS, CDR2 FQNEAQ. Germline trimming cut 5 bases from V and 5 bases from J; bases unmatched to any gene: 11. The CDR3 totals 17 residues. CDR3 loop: CASSRDRGPGSNEKLFF. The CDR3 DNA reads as TGTGCCAGCAGCCGGGACAGGGGTCCTGGTTCGAATGAAAAACTGTTTTTT.